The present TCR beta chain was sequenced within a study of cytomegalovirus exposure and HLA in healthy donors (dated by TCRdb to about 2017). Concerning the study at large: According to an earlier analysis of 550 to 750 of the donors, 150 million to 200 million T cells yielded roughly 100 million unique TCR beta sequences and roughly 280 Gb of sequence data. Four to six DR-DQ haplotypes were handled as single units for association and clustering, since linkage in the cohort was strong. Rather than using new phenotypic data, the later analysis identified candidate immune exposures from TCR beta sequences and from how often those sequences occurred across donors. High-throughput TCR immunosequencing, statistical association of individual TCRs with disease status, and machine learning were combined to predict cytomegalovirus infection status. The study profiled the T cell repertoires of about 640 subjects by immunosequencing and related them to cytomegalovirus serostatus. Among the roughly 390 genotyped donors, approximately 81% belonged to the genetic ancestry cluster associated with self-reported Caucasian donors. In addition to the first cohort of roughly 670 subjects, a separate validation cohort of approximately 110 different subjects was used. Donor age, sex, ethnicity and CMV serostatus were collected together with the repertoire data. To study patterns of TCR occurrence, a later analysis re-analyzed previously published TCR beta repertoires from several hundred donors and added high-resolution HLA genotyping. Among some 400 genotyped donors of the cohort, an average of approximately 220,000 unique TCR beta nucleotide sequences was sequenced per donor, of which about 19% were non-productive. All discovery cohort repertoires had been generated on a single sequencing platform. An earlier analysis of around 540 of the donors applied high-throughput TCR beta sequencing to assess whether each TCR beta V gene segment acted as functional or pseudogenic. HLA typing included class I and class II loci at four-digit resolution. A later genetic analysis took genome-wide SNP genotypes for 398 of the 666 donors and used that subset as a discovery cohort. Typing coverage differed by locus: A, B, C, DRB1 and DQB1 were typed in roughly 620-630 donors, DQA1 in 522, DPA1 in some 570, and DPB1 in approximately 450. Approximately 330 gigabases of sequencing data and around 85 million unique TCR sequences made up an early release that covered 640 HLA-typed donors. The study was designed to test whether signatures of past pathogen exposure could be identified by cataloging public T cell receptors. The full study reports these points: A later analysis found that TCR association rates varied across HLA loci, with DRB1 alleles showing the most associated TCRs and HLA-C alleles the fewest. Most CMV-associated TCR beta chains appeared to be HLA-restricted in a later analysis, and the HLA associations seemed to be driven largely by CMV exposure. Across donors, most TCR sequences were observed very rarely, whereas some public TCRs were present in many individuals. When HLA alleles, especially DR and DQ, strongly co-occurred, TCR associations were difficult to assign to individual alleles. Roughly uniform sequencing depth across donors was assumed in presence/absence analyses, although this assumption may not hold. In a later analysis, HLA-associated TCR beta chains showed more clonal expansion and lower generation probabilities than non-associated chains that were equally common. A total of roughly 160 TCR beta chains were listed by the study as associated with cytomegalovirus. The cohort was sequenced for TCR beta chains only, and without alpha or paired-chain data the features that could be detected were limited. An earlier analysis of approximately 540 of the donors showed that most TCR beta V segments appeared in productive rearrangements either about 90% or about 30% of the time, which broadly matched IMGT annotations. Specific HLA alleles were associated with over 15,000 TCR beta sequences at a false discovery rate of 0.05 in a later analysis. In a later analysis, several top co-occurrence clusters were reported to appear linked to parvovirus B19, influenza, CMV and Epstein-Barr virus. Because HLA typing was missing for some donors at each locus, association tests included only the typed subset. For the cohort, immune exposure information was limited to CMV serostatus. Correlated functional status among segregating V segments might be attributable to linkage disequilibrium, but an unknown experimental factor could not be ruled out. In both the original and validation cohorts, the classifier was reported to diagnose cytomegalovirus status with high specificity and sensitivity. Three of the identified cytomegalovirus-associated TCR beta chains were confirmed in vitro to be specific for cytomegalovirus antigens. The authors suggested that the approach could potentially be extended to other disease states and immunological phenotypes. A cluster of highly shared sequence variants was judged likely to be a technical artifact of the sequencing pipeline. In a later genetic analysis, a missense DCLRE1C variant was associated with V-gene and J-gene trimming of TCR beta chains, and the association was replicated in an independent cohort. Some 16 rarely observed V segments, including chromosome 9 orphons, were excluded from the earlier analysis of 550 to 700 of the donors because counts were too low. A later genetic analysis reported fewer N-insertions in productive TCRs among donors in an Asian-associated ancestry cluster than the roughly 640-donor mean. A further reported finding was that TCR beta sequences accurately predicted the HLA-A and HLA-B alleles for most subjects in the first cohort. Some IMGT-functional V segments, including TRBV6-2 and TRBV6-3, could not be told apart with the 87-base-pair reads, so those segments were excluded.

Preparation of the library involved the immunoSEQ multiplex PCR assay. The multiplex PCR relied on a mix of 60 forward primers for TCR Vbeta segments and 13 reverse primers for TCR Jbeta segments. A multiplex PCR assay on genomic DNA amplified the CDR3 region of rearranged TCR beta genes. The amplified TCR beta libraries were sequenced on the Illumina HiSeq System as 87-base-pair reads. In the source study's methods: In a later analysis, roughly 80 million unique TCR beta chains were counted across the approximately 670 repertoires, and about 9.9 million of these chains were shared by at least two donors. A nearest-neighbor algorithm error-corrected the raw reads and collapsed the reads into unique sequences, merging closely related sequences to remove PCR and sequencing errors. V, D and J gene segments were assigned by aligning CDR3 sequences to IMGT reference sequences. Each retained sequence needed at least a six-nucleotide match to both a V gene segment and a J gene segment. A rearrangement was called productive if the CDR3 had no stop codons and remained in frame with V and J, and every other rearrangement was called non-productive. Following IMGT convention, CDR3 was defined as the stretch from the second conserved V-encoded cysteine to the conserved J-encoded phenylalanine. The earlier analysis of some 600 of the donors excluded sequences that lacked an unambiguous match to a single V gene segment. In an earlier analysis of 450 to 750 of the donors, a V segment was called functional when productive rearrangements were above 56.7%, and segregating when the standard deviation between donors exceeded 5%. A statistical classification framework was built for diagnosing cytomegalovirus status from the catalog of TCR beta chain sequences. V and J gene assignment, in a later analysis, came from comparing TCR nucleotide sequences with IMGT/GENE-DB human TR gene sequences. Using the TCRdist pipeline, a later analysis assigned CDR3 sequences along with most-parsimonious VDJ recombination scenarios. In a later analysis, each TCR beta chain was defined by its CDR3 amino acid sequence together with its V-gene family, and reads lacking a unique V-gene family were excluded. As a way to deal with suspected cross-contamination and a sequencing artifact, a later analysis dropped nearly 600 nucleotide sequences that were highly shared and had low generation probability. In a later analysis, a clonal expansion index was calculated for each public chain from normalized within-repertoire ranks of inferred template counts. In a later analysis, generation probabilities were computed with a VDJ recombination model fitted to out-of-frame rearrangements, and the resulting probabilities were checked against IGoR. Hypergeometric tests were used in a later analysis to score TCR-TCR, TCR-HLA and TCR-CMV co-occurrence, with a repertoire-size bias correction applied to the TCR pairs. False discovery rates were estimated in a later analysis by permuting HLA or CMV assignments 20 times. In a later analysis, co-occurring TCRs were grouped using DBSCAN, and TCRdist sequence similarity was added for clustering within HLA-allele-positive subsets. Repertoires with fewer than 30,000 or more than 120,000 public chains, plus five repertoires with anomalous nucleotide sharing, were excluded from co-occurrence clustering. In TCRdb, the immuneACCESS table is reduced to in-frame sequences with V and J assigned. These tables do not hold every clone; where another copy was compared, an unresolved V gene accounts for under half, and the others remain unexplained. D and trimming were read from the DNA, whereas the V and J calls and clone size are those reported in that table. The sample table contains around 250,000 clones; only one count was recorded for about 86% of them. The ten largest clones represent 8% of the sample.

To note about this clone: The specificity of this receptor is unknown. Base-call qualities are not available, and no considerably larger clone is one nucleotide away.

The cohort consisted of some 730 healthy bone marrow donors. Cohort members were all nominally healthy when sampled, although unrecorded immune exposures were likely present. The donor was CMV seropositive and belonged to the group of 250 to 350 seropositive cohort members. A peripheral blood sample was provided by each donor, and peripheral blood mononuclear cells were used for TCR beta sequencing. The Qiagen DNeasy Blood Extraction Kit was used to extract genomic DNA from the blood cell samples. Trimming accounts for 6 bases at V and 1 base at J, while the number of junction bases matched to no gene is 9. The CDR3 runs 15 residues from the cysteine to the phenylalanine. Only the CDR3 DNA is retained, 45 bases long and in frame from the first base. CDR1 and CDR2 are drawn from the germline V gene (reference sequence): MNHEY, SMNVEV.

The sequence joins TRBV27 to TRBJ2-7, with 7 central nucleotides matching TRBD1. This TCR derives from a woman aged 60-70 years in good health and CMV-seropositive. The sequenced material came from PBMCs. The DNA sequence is TGTGCCAGCAGCATCCGGACAGGCGATTCCTACGAGCAGTACTTC. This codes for CASSIRTGDSYEQYF.